This TCR beta chain comes out of a study of OX40 agonist ivuxolimab in advanced cancers. For the study at large: Ivuxolimab was delivered to patients intravenously every 2 weeks at doses spanning 0.01 to 10 mg/kg.

Clones were read by immunoSEQ multiplex PCR, and TCRdb kept only the in-frame ones, dropping some. The sample holds around 72,000 clones; over 75% are singletons and the top ten take about 0.94%. This clone has a single count. Germline-derived CDR1 and CDR2 are LNHDA and SQIVND (reference sequence). V was shortened by 2 bases and J by 2 bases, with 8 bases between the two germline ends. The CDR3 is 14 amino acids. The J gene is TRBJ2-3, the V gene TRBV19, with D tentatively TRBD1 (5 bases). The input for sequencing was CD4+ or CD8+ T cells sorted from blood, taken in a trial of the OX40 agonist ivuxolimab. The TCR sequence derives from an adult with an advanced solid tumor such as melanoma, head and neck, liver or kidney cancer. The CDR3 DNA reads TGTGCCAGTAGTATAACAGGAAACACAGATACGCAGTATTTT. This translates into CASSITGNTDTQYF.